This TCR beta chain was captured in a study of T cell repertoires in cytomegalovirus infection. The CDR3 is 14 residues long. Germline-derived CDR1 and CDR2 are SGHTA and FQGTGA. TCRdb called the reads again in MiXCR, with one record for every CDR3 protein. The sample includes about 490,000 distinct CDR3 sequences, 16% seen only once; the top ten take about 24%. This clonotype was recorded a few times. The junction differs from germline at one of its ends, possibly a read error. The material sequenced was CD8+ T cells from PBMCs. The chain is built from TRBV7-3 and TRBJ2-5; 8 bases are a match to TRBD1. This clonotype was sampled from a human donor in good health (CMV status not recorded). Some clones in this sample may be carry-over from other donors' samples. CDR3 sequence (DNA): TGTGCCAGCAGCATAACAGGGGGTAAAGAGACCCAGTACTTC. Protein sequence: CASSITGGKETQYF.